The entry below describes one T cell receptor (beta chain). Its antigen is unknown. This entry comes from a study of radiotherapy plus CTLA-4 blockade in lung cancer. Looking at the study overall: Across the patients, objective responses occurred in approximately 20%, and disease control in roughly 30%. Broader study findings: Reports identified early blood T cell clone dynamics, with interferon-beta, as the best response predictor. An expansion of tumor-derived TCR clones occurred in blood after radiotherapy plus ipilimumab.

TCRdb's table, derived via immunoSEQ multiplex PCR, lists solely in-frame clones and lacks some. The table shows more than 80,000 clones, with more than 70% occurring only once. V lost 4 bases and J 5 bases, leaving 21 bases between the germline ends. CDR3 size: 16 residues. Germline values: CDR1 SGHNT, CDR2 YYREEE (reference sequence). CTLA-4 blockade with ipilimumab, together with focal radiation, was given to patients with chemo-refractory metastatic non-small-cell lung cancer. The V and J genes are TRBV5-4 and TRBJ2-5, with D possibly matching TRBD1 (5 bases). The sample consisted of peripheral blood, taken from a patient treated with radiotherapy plus ipilimumab. This TCR was recovered from a human donor with non-small cell lung cancer that progressed on radiotherapy plus ipilimumab. Some clones in this sample may be carry-over from other donors' samples. The DNA of the CDR3 is TGTGCCAGCAGCGATTATAGGGGCACCGGAGTGGAGACCCAGTACTTC. Its translation: CASSDYRGTGVETQYF.